This passage covers 10 T cell receptor beta chains from one sample sequenced in a study of blood T cell repertoires in COVID-19. Here immunoSEQ multiplex PCR was the method, and the copy in TCRdb shows in-frame clones only, minus some. This table has roughly 190,000 clones, around 87% appearing once. Sequencing was done on a sample of peripheral blood. These receptors were collected from a man aged 18 to 30 with active or convalescent COVID-19.

The chain links TRBV4-3 to TRBJ1-5; the D is unclear. Germline lookup yields CDR1 LGHNA and CDR2 YSLEER. The CDR3 spans 14 residues. The V and J ends lost 0 bases and 9 bases respectively, with 12 bases between them. The CDR3 spells CASSQDRKNGPQHF. The CDR3 DNA is TGCGCCAGCAGCCAAGACCGCAAAAACGGGCCCCAGCATTTT.

This clone was picked up one time. The chain links TRBV9 to TRBJ2-3; the D gene is possibly TRBD2 (5 bases). V was cut by 3 bases and J by 0 bases, with 14 bases left in between. This CDR3 spans 16 amino acids. CDR1 and CDR2 from the germline V gene are SGDLS and YYNGEE. CDR3 region: CASSGFERISTDTQYF. The CDR3 DNA is TGTGCCAGCAGCGGTTTTGAGCGGATCAGCACAGATACGCAGTATTTT.

As DNA, the CDR3 is TGTGCCTGGAGTCAAGGGACAGGGTATAGCATCGCCTACGAGCAGTACTTC. Amino acid sequence: CAWSQGTGYSIAYEQYF. V and J are TRBV30 and TRBJ2-7; 9 bases line up with TRBD1. Per germline, CDR1 GTSNPN and CDR2 SVGIG (reference sequence). The CDR3 runs 17 residues. Germline trimming cut 2 bases from V and 2 bases from J; bases unmatched to any gene: 13.

The sample holds one count of this clone. The gene calls are TRBV12-5 and TRBJ1-4, with D perhaps matching TRBD1 (5 bases). The germline V and J ends were trimmed by 7 bases and 8 bases, with 20 bases remaining between them. Germline assignment: CDR1 LGHNT and CDR2 FRNRAP. The CDR3 covers 15 residues. The DNA for the CDR3 is TGTGCTAGTGAAACATCGATAGGGGTTGTCGAAAAACTGTTTTTT. The encoded protein is CASETSIGVVEKLFF.

The chain combines TRBV19 with TRBJ2-1, with 11 nucleotides matching TRBD2. Germline lookup yields CDR1 LNHDA and CDR2 SQIVND (reference sequence). V was pared by 4 bases and J by 8 bases, with 13 bases of the junction left unmatched. The CDR3 is 17 residues long. CDR3 residues: CASSTPPLAGGWDEQFF. The DNA of the CDR3 is TGTGCCAGTAGTACCCCACCTCTAGCGGGGGGCTGGGATGAGCAGTTCTTC.

The rearrangement links TRBV18 to TRBJ2-7; 11 nucleotides line up with TRBD1. With V trimmed by 8 bases and J by 4 bases, 7 bases remained unmatched. The germline CDR1 and CDR2 sequences are KGHSH and LQKENI. The CDR3 covers 14 residues. The DNA of the CDR3 is TGTGCCAGCAGAACCGGGACAGGGGGTTACGAGCAGTACTTC. Its translation: CASRTGTGGYEQYF.

This chain connects TRBV11-2 to TRBJ2-3; TRBD2 agrees at 8 bases. Trimming took 3 bases from V and 3 from J; bases not matched to a gene: 5. Germline V lookup: CDR1 SGHAT, CDR2 FQNNGV. This CDR3 region has 15 residues. CDR3 protein: CASSFGSGETDTQYF. The CDR3 bases are TGTGCCAGCAGCTTTGGTAGCGGGGAAACAGATACGCAGTATTTT. Full variable domain (missing parts from reference TRBV11-2 and TRBJ2-3): EAGVAQSPRYKIIEKRQSVAFWCNPISGHATLYWYQQILGQGPKLLIQFQNNGVVDDSQLPKDRFSAERLKGVDSTLKIQPAKLEDSAVYLCASSFGSGETDTQYFGPGTRLTVL.

CDR3 bases: TGTGCCAGCACTATCCGAGACAGGGGGCCCTACGAGCAGTACTTC. Translated, it gives CASTIRDRGPYEQYF. This chain joins TRBV6-5 and TRBJ2-7; 10 nucleotides align to TRBD1. CDR3 length: 15 amino acids. Trimming took 7 bases from V and 2 from J; bases not matched to a gene: 8. Germline CDR1 is MNHEY and CDR2 is SVGAGI.

Here the CDR3 reads CASSIPRTSGNEQFF. Written as DNA, the CDR3 is TGTGCCAGTAGTATTCCTCGGACTAGCGGGAATGAGCAGTTCTTC. The chain carries TRBV19 and TRBJ2-1, with 11 positions matching TRBD2. Germline CDR1 LNHDA, CDR2 SQIVND (reference sequence). With V trimmed by 3 bases and J by 7 bases, 5 bases remained unmatched. The CDR3 contains 15 residues.

The chain employs TRBV9 and TRBJ2-3; 8 bases fit TRBD2. CDR3 length: 16 amino acids. Germline values: CDR1 SGDLS, CDR2 YYNGEE. Trimming cost V 0 bases and J 5 bases; bases outside gene matches: 8. CDR3 amino acids: CASSVGGAGERDTQYF. CDR3 in DNA: TGTGCCAGCAGCGTAGGGGGAGCGGGGGAACGAGATACGCAGTATTTT. The variable domain in full, completed from reference TRBV9 and TRBJ2-3, reads DSGVTQTPKHLITATGQRVTLRCSPRSGDLSVYWYQQSLDQGLQFLIQYYNGEERAKGNILERFSAQQFPDLHSELNLSSLELGDSALYFCASSVGGAGERDTQYFGPGTRLTVL.